This paragraph reports one T cell receptor beta chain. The table lists this clonotype with a few counts. Its antigen remains unidentified. Base qualities are not at hand, and no much larger clone is one base apart. This sample stems from a study of vaccination and CD4 T cells after COVID-19 (dated by TCRdb to between 2021 and 2024). Regarding the research as a whole: The convalescent cohort included six males and four females, with two Hispanic individuals, seven Caucasians, two Asians and one multiracial person. Participants got two doses of the Pfizer-BioNTech BNT162b2 vaccine (n=8) or two doses of the Moderna mRNA-1273 vaccine (n=2). Post-COVID blood samples were collected from convalescent patients a median of roughly 100 days after diagnosis, with a range of about 30 to 161 days. Post-vaccine blood samples were taken a median of approximately 70 days after the second vaccine dose, with a range of about 13 to 241 days. Culture stimuli were overlapping spike peptide pools from SARS-CoV-2 and from the common cold coronaviruses HCoV-NL63, HCoV-OC43 and HCoV-229E. As controls, cultures received a CEFX viral epitope pool (the positive control), an HIV-1 Nef peptide pool (the negative control), or no peptide at all. In ten to eleven COVID-19 convalescent patients and 4 infection-naive healthy vaccine recipients, researchers compared the spike-specific CD4+ TCR repertoire from before mRNA vaccination with the repertoire from after. At the TCR clonotype level, an earlier paper using these donors assessed memory CD4+ T cell crossreactivity between SARS-CoV-2 and common cold coronavirus spike proteins.

Sample treatment or condition, as interpreted from the label and publication: roughly 10-day PBMC culture with coronavirus spike peptide pools or control peptides (ViraFEST assay). CD4+ T cells from unexposed donors were collected before the COVID-19 pandemic (2011-2018). To expand antigen-specific T cells with peptide pools and then pick out the expanded clonotypes through TCR sequencing, the study relied on the ViraFEST assay. Roughly 2.1 million PBMCs per well were cultured in IMDM with 5% human AB serum and roughly 9.3 IU/ml IL-2, plus 10 ug/ml peptide pools. Half of the culture medium was replaced with fresh IL-2-containing medium on days 3 and 7. After 10 days of culture, CD4+ T cells were isolated by negative selection with the EasySep CD4+ T cell isolation kit. As cell numbers permitted, CD4+ T cells from unexposed donors were tested for reactivity to SARS-CoV-2 S and N and to four common cold coronavirus spike pools. PBMCs were separated from whole blood using Ficoll-Paque Plus gradient centrifugation and then either used fresh or cryopreserved at -140C. Triplicate wells were generally used for each culture condition. Leukapheresis product for the unexposed donors was purchased commercially.

From the cysteine through the phenylalanine, the CDR3 covers 16 amino acids. Only the CDR3 DNA stays, 48 bases, in frame from base 1. Here V drops 0 bases and J drops 1 base, and the junction holds 4 bases not matched to any gene. CDR1 DFQATT and CDR2 SNEGSKA were looked up in the germline V gene (reference sequence). Library construction relied on PCR. At the Johns Hopkins FTIC core, DNA from the cultured CD4+ T cells underwent TCR sequencing with the Oncomine TCR Beta short-read assay. The QIAamp micro DNA kit was used to extract genomic DNA from the cultured CD4+ T cells. Oncomine TCR Beta libraries made from cultured CD4+ T cells were pooled using unique dual indexes and sequenced on an Illumina iSeq 100. The source study handled its data this way. Non-productive sequences were filtered out, and CDR3s that did not start with C, did not end with F or W, or were shorter than 7 amino acids were discarded. Antigen-specific clonotypes were identified using the MANAFEST web application through comparison of peptide-stimulated wells with reference and other culture wells. To be called positive, a clone needed an FDR below 0.05, an odds ratio above 5, and a productive frequency above 0.1% in at least two of three replicate wells. Cross-reactive clonotypes were defined as significantly expanded in both SARS-CoV-2 spike wells and at least one common cold coronavirus spike condition. Levenshtein distances (stringdist) and unrooted phylogenetic trees (ape) in R version 3.6.1 were used to assess CDR3 homology. TCRdb trimmed the raw reads at Q25, called clones with MiXCR and kept productive beta chains. All rows with the same CDR3 protein become a single entry with the most common DNA and genes. The V and J calls reflect TCRdb's pipeline rather than the authors' work. Recorded for this sample are 6,000 to 8,500 distinct CDR3 sequences; 33% of them occurred a single time. Approximately 10% of the sample comes from the top ten.

General study outcomes and caveats: Of the vaccine-specific clones found in convalescent patients, nearly all (304 of 307) were mono-reactive for SARS-CoV-2 spike instead of being cross-reactive with common cold coronaviruses. The median number of SARS-CoV-2-reactive clonotypes rose from 20 to 25 after infection to around 40 after vaccination, but the change was not significant. Among the post-vaccine SARS-CoV-2-reactive clones in convalescent patients, a median approximately 86% showed up only after vaccination, which suggests vaccine-specific priming. Only a relatively small number of convalescent patients were included in the study, and early timepoints following natural infection were not analyzed.

Sequenced: CD4+ T cells from blood, cultured in vitro. The receptor was derived from a human donor in good health. Here the chain combines TRBV20-1 and TRBJ2-5, and TRBD2 matches 11 of the central bases. CDR3 loop: CSARDHGTSGQETQYF. The DNA reads as follows: TGCAGTGCTAGAGATCACGGGACTAGCGGCCAAGAGACCCAGTACTTC.